Detailed here is one T cell receptor beta chain. No antigen is known for it. Base quality data are lacking; no much larger clone is found one base away. The library was generated by the immunoSEQ multiplex PCR assay. In TCRdb, the immuneACCESS table is reduced to in-frame sequences with V and J assigned. These tables do not hold every clone; where another copy was compared, an unresolved V gene accounts for under half, and the others remain unexplained. A total of tens of thousands of clones appear in this sample, roughly 77% of them only once. Jointly, the top ten make up roughly 20% of the sample. For each enrolled patient, mismatch repair deficiency was established using either polymerase chain reaction or immunohistochemistry. TCR sequencing was carried out for three patients who responded to pembrolizumab therapy. The phase II trial prospectively tested pembrolizumab PD-1 blockade in advanced mismatch repair-deficient cancers regardless of tissue of origin. Peripheral blood T cell samples were serially collected before and at multiple times after PD-1 blockade was started. Blood sampling times were reported as weeks after the first pembrolizumab dose.

These data are taken from a study of PD-1 blockade in mismatch repair-deficient tumors (dated by TCRdb to about 2017). Study-level background: Between late 2013 and September 2016, the trial enrolled roughly 86 consecutive patients with roughly twelve types of mismatch repair-deficient cancer, all of whom had received prior treatment and were progressing. Tumor-associated T cell clones in the peripheral blood of patients responding to PD-1 blockade were tracked using deep sequencing of TCR CDR3 regions. Study-wide findings and limitations: Rapid expansion after pembrolizumab followed by contraction, generally before radiologic responses, was shown by tumor-resident clones, which were often undetectable in blood before treatment.

Inclusive of the bounding cysteine and phenylalanine, the CDR3 is 16 residues long. The sequence is cut down to CDR3 DNA, 48 bases in frame from base 1. V was cut back by 5 bases and J by 3 bases, leaving a gap of 19 bases between them. For CDR1 and CDR2, the germline V gene (reference sequence) lists MNHEY and SMNVEV. This receptor was taken from an adult with mismatch repair-deficient cancer. The receptor chain draws on TRBV27 and TRBJ2-5, with the D gene call left open. The specimen was peripheral blood, collected 4 weeks after starting pembrolizumab. The bases are TGTGCCAGCAGTATCCCAGGACCTCTGAGAGAAGAGACCCAGTACTTC. Its translation is CASSIPGPLREETQYF.